Each of the 25 T cell receptor beta chains below was sequenced from the same sample in a study of T cell changes during pregnancy in multiple sclerosis. Libraries were prepared by immunoSEQ multiplex PCR; TCRdb keeps only in-frame clonotypes and omits some of them. The table has tens of thousands of clones, 80% to 95% seen once; the top ten hold approximately 4%. The source was peripheral blood, collected after pregnancy. These receptors were collected from a female donor in good health, enrolled as a control in a pregnancy study.

The V and J genes are TRBV14 and TRBJ2-1; perhaps TRBD1 as D (5 bases). Germline values: CDR1 SGHDN, CDR2 FVKESK. V dropped 0 bases and J dropped 4 bases, with 7 bases sitting between them. The CDR3 covers 14 residues. The CDR3 is CASSQDRQYNEQFF. CDR3 DNA: TGTGCCAGCAGCCAAGATCGACAGTACAATGAGCAGTTCTTC. The full variable domain, with the rest looked up from reference TRBV14 and TRBJ2-1, is EAGVTQFPSHSVIEKGQTVTLRCDPISGHDNLYWYRRVMGKEIKFLLHFVKESKQDESGMPNNRFLAERTGGTYSTLKVQPAELEDSGVYFCASSQDRQYNEQFFGPGTRLTVL.

The chain joins TRBV2 to TRBJ2-4, with D possibly matching TRBD2 (5 bases). Trimming pared 8 bases from V and 1 base from J, leaving 12 bases between. CDR3 size: 14 residues. CDR1 and CDR2 (germline): SNHLY, FYNNEI. This CDR3 reads CASSPGVAKNIQYF. The DNA of the CDR3 is TGTGCCAGCTCCCCCGGGGTGGCCAAAAACATTCAGTACTTC.

There are a few counts of this clone. The chain carries TRBV2 and TRBJ1-1, with a possible D match to TRBD1 (6 bases). Per germline, CDR1 SNHLY and CDR2 FYNNEI. Trimming shortened V by 8 bases and J by 0 bases, and 13 bases separated the two germline ends. CDR3 length: 14 amino acids. CDR3 region: CASRDTHMNTEAFF. CDR3 in DNA: TGTGCCAGCCGGGACACCCACATGAACACTGAAGCTTTCTTT. Together with reference TRBV2 and TRBJ1-1, the CDR3 gives the full variable domain: EPEVTQTPSHQVTQMGQEVILRCVPISNHLYFYWYRQILGQKVEFLVSFYNNEISEKSEIFDDQFSVERPDGSNFTLKIRSTKLEDSAMYFCASRDTHMNTEAFFGQGTRLTVV.

V usage is TRBV6-5 and J usage is TRBJ2-7; TRBD2 aligns across 8 bases. The CDR3 is 13 residues long. CDR1 MNHEY and CDR2 SVGAGI come from the germline V gene. J lost 6 bases, V lost 6 bases, and 7 bases had no gene match. The CDR3: CASSSGTRSEQYF. Here the CDR3 DNA reads TGTGCCAGCAGCTCCGGGACTAGGTCCGAGCAGTACTTC.

This chain links TRBV5-1 with TRBJ2-1; D remains unclear. V was pared by 0 bases and J by 5 bases, with 6 bases between. The V gene's germline CDR1 is SGHRS and CDR2 YFSETQ. The CDR3 spans 13 residues. CDR3: CASSLDSNNEQFF. In DNA form, the CDR3 reads TGCGCCAGCAGCTTGGACTCAAACAATGAGCAGTTCTTC.

CDR3 nucleotides: TGTGCCAGCACCCAACACCTCAGCAATCAGCCCCAGCATTTT. Translated: CASTQHLSNQPQHF. The chain joins TRBV2 to TRBJ1-5; D is uncertain. Trimming left V 7 bases short and J 1 base short, with 11 bases between. Germline V lookup: CDR1 SNHLY, CDR2 FYNNEI. The CDR3 is 14 residues long.

The chain recombines TRBV6-4 with TRBJ1-6, with a tentative D call TRBD1 (6 bases). Trimming left V 4 bases short and J 7 bases short, with 14 bases between. Germline CDR1 and CDR2: MRHNA and SNTAGT. CDR3 size: 15 residues. CDR3 residues: CASSAQTGGNSPLHF. The CDR3, as DNA: TGTGCCAGCAGTGCCCAGACAGGTGGCAATTCACCCCTCCACTTT.

The chain employs TRBV7-9 and TRBJ2-7; D may be TRBD1 (7 bases). This CDR3 comprises 14 residues. Trimming removed 1 base from V and 5 bases from J, with 12 bases in between. Germline V gene lookup returns CDR1 SEHNR and CDR2 FQNEAQ (reference sequence). The CDR3 DNA follows: TGTGCCAGCAGCTTAGGACAGGGAGGAGACGAGCAGTACTTC. Its protein is CASSLGQGGDEQYF.

The V and J genes are TRBV28 and TRBJ2-4; TRBD2 is a possible D gene (7 bases). There are 18 residues in the CDR3. The germline V and J ends were trimmed by 3 bases and 6 bases, with 24 bases remaining between them. The germline CDR1 and CDR2 sequences are MDHEN and SYDVKM. The CDR3 bases are TGTGCCAGCAGTTTGTCTCGGGGGGCCATTCTCCCAATAAACATTCAGTACTTC. Translation: CASSLSRGAILPINIQYF.

The chain combines TRBV28 with TRBJ1-6; D is possibly TRBD1 (6 bases). This CDR3 has 16 amino acids. From germline, CDR1 is MDHEN and CDR2 SYDVKM. V dropped 5 bases and J dropped 6 bases, with 17 bases sitting between them. This chain's CDR3 is CASSPNPRGVNSPLHF. Written as DNA, the CDR3 is TGTGCCAGCAGTCCAAATCCCAGGGGTGTTAATTCACCCCTCCACTTT.

This CDR3 reads CASSRSTGTFNTEAFF. The CDR3 DNA sequence: TGCGCCAGCAGCAGATCGACAGGGACATTTAACACTGAAGCTTTCTTT. The chain recombines TRBV5-1 with TRBJ1-1; TRBD1 matches 7 bases. The V gene end was trimmed by 4 bases and the J gene end by 2 bases; junction bases not matched to a gene: 11. Germline V lookup: CDR1 SGHRS, CDR2 YFSETQ. The CDR3 has 16 residues. The entire variable domain, with the rest obtained from reference TRBV5-1 and TRBJ1-1, is as follows: KAGVTQTPRYLIKTRGQQVTLSCSPISGHRSVSWYQQTPGQGLQFLFEYFSETQRNKGNFPGRFSGRQFSNSRSEMNVSTLELGDSALYLCASSRSTGTFNTEAFFGQGTRLTVV.

The chain recombines TRBV19 with TRBJ1-4; D is unclear. Trimming shortened V by 1 base and J by 6 bases, and 6 bases separated the two germline ends. Germline assignment: CDR1 LNHDA and CDR2 SQIVND (reference sequence). This CDR3 region has 13 residues. CDR3 sequence reads: CASSIVIHEKLFF. The DNA for the CDR3 is TGTGCCAGTAGTATAGTCATCCATGAAAAACTGTTTTTT.

This clone was picked up one time. The chain links TRBV19 to TRBJ2-3; 7 bases agree with TRBD1. The CDR3 is made up of 14 amino acids. The trim removed 0 bases at V and 5 bases at J, leaving 2 bases unmatched. Germline assignment: CDR1 LNHDA and CDR2 SQIVND (reference sequence). The CDR3 DNA follows: TGTGCCAGTAGTATAGAAGGACAGGTAGATACGCAGTATTTT. Amino acid sequence: CASSIEGQVDTQYF.

V usage is TRBV14 and J usage is TRBJ1-4; 7 bases map to TRBD1. The germline V gene has CDR1 SGHDN and CDR2 FVKESK. The CDR3 covers 16 residues. The junction had 14 bases not matched to a gene; V was cut back by 5 bases and J by 8 bases. CDR3: CASSFYRGGEVEKLFF. The CDR3 DNA reads TGTGCCAGCAGCTTTTACAGGGGCGGTGAAGTGGAAAAACTGTTTTTT.

V gene TRBV5-4 combines with J gene TRBJ2-5; 8 bases line up with TRBD1. V lost 4 bases and J lost 5; bases outside the gene matches: 7. The CDR3 sequence is 14 residues long. Per the germline V gene, CDR1 is SGHNT and CDR2 is YYREEE (reference sequence). CDR3 sequence (DNA): TGTGCCAGCAGCCCTCAGGGGGCAGGGGAGACCCAGTACTTC. It is translated as CASSPQGAGETQYF.

The chain combines TRBV28 with TRBJ2-7; D is undetermined. This CDR3 is built from 12 residues. Per the germline V gene, CDR1 is MDHEN and CDR2 is SYDVKM. Trimming removed 6 bases at V and 5 bases at J, with 11 bases between. The CDR3 nucleotides are TGTGCCAGCAGGGCTTCCTCGAACGAGCAGTACTTC. Its protein product is CASRASSNEQYF.

The J gene is TRBJ1-2, the V gene TRBV28, with D unresolved. CDR3 length: 13 residues. Germline V gene data show CDR1 as MDHEN and CDR2 as SYDVKM. V was pared by 11 bases and J by 4 bases, with 17 bases between. CDR3 loop: CALQSPGPYGYTF. The CDR3 nucleotides are TGTGCCCTACAAAGCCCGGGTCCCTATGGCTACACCTTC.

V usage is TRBV28 and J usage is TRBJ1-4; no clear D gene. V lost 2 bases and J lost 7, with 11 bases in between. CDR1 is MDHEN, CDR2 SYDVKM, per germline. The CDR3 covers 14 residues. CDR3 sequence (DNA): TGTGCCAGCAGTTTAGACATGGGGAGTGAAAAACTGTTTTTT. It translates to CASSLDMGSEKLFF. Complete variable domain (other parts from reference TRBV28 and TRBJ1-4): DVKVTQSSRYLVKRTGEKVFLECVQDMDHENMFWYRQDPGLGLRLIYFSYDVKMKEKGDIPEGYSVSREKKERFSLILESASTNQTSMYLCASSLDMGSEKLFFGSGTQLSVL.

J is TRBJ2-7 and V is TRBV4-2, with 8 positions matching TRBD2. V lost 6 bases, J lost 4 bases, and 11 bases stayed unmatched. The germline V gene has CDR1 LGHNA and CDR2 YNFKEQ. This CDR3 spans 15 amino acids. The CDR3 loop is CASRQSGLAVYEQYF. The CDR3 DNA follows: TGTGCCAGCAGGCAGTCCGGACTAGCCGTGTACGAGCAGTACTTC.

The CDR3 reads CASSLARTGYTEAFF. The CDR3 region has the DNA TGTGCCAGCAGCTTAGCCCGGACAGGGTACACTGAAGCTTTCTTT. The chain has TRBV7-2 and TRBJ1-1; the match to TRBD1 covers 8 bases. This CDR3 comprises 15 residues. Germline V gene data show CDR1 as SGHTA and CDR2 as FQGNSA. The J segment lost 3 bases and the V segment lost 0 bases, leaving 3 bases of the junction unmatched.

The chain carries TRBV25-1 and TRBJ1-6; D might be TRBD1 (6 bases). Germline V gene lookup returns CDR1 MGHDK and CDR2 SYGVNS. This CDR3 comprises 14 residues. Trimming took off 6 bases at V and 2 bases at J, with 8 bases between the two ends. The CDR3 DNA reads TGTGCCAGCAGGACAGGACCCTATAATTCACCCCTCCACTTT. Encoded protein: CASRTGPYNSPLHF.

This chain uses TRBV7-3 with TRBJ2-7, with D possibly TRBD2 on 6 matching bases. V lost 1 base and J lost 2, with 21 bases in between. The CDR3 length is 18 residues. Germline V CDR1 and CDR2: SGHTA, FQGTGA. DNA of the CDR3: TGTGCCAGCAGCTTAAACTTTCAGGAGCGGGTGTCGACCTACGAGCAGTACTTC. Its translation is CASSLNFQERVSTYEQYF.

In its sample, this clone was seen a few times. V is TRBV6-5 and J is TRBJ1-1, with TRBD1 matching 7 bases. Germline V gives CDR1 MNHEY, CDR2 SVGAGI. V was pared by 4 bases and J by 8 bases, with 7 bases of the junction left unmatched. The CDR3 runs to 13 residues. The CDR3 DNA follows: TGTGCCAGCAGTTCCGACAGGGTCGTAGAAGCTTTCTTT. Translating gives CASSSDRVVEAFF.

The chain combines TRBV7-9 with TRBJ2-3; D is ambiguous. The CDR3 is made up of 13 amino acids. Germline CDR1 and CDR2: SEHNR and FQNEAQ (reference sequence). The ends were cut back, 6 bases at V and 1 base at J, with 8 bases in the middle. As DNA, the CDR3 is TGTGCCAGCAGTTCGTCAGGCACAGATACGCAGTATTTT. The encoded protein is CASSSSGTDTQYF.

The V gene is TRBV7-6, the J gene TRBJ2-2, with TRBD1 matching 8 bases. Germline lookup yields CDR1 SGHVS and CDR2 FNYEAQ. The CDR3 contains 15 residues. After removal of 6 bases from V and 3 bases from J, the junction contained 6 bases not matched to a gene. This CDR3 is CASRDRVLDTGELFF. The DNA of the CDR3 is TGTGCCAGCAGGGACAGGGTGCTTGACACCGGGGAGCTGTTTTTT.